Below are 4 T cell receptor beta chains sequenced from a single sample in a study of cytotoxic CD8 clonotypes in ibrutinib-treated CLL. Assay used: immunoSEQ multiplex PCR; TCRdb lists only in-frame clones, some missing. This sample yields about 330,000 clones, of which over 55% are seen a single time; around 6.5% belongs to the top ten. Source: PBMCs, taken after 36 months of ibrutinib treatment. The receptors were gathered from a human donor with chronic lymphocytic leukemia.

This chain uses TRBV5-8 with TRBJ2-7, with TRBD1 identical over 10 bases. The CDR3 consists of 14 residues. Trimming cost V 2 bases and J 4 bases; bases outside gene matches: 3. Germline values: CDR1 SGHTS, CDR2 YDEGEE. CDR3 protein: CASSFRQGAYEQYF. The CDR3 coding sequence is TGTGCCAGCAGCTTTAGACAGGGGGCGTACGAGCAGTACTTC. The full variable domain, with the rest looked up from reference TRBV5-8 and TRBJ2-7, is EAGVTQSPTHLIKTRGQQATLRCSPISGHTSVYWYQQALGLGLQFLLWYDEGEERNRGNFPPRFSGRQFPNYSSELNVNALELEDSALYLCASSFRQGAYEQYFGPGTRLTVT.

V gene TRBV9 combines with J gene TRBJ2-1; D unclear. The V end lost 1 base, the J end lost 5 bases, and 4 bases lay between the germline ends. In germline, CDR1 is SGDLS, CDR2 YYNGEE. The CDR3 runs to 12 residues. The CDR3 here is CASSVNNNEQFF. The CDR3 DNA sequence: TGTGCCAGCAGCGTAAATAACAATGAGCAGTTCTTC.

This clone was recorded only once. The chain combines TRBV27 with TRBJ2-5; the match to TRBD1 covers 8 bases. The CDR3 has 15 residues. Germline V lookup: CDR1 MNHEY, CDR2 SMNVEV (reference sequence). The trim removed 4 bases at V and 5 bases at J, leaving 9 bases unmatched. The CDR3 here is CASSSSRTGLETQYF. As DNA, the CDR3 is TGTGCCAGCAGTTCCTCCCGGACAGGGCTTGAGACCCAGTACTTC.

This clone was seen only a few times. J is TRBJ1-2 and V is TRBV29-1; a weak D match, TRBD1 (6 bases). This CDR3 is 13 amino acids long. The ends were cut back, 4 bases at V and 3 bases at J, with 12 bases in the middle. Per germline, CDR1 SQVTM and CDR2 ANQGSEA. CDR3 residues: CSVGAGVDYGYTF. In nucleotides, the CDR3 is TGCAGCGTTGGGGCAGGGGTGGACTATGGCTACACCTTC.